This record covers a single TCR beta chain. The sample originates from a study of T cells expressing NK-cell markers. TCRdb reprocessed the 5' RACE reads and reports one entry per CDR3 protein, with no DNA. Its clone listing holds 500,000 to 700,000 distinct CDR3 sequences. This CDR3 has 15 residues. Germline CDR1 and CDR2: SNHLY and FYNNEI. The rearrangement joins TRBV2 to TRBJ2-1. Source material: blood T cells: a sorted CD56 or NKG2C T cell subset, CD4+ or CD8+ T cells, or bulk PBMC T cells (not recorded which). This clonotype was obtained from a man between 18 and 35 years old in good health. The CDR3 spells CASWADRNSYNEQFF.